Sequencing of this TCR beta chain was carried out in a study of cutaneous CD30+ T cell lymphoproliferative disorder and hepatitis E (dated by TCRdb to the late 2010s). Library prep was done by the immunoSEQ multiplex PCR assay. TCRdb carries this immuneACCESS record with in-frame sequences only. Its versions omit some clonotypes, under half of them owing to an unresolved V gene in the studies checked, with the rest unexplained. Present in this sample are about 7,700 clones, roughly 70% of which were seen just once. Jointly, the top ten make up about 1.2% of the sample. The CDR3 contains 19 residues, cysteine and phenylalanine counted. The CDR3 DNA has 57 bases and is translated from base 1. In the germline V gene, CDR1 corresponds to MDHEN and CDR2 to SYDVKM. The V end loses 3 bases and the J end loses 5 bases, and a stretch of 26 bases separates them. Points on this clone: Its recognized antigen is unknown. Within one base of it there is no much larger clone, and no base qualities were kept.

The rearranged chain carries TRBV28 and TRBJ1-5; matching of 5 bases hints at TRBD1 as the D gene. Sequences were obtained from blood. The sequence was collected from a human donor with a cutaneous T cell lymphoproliferative disorder associated with hepatitis E virus. The CDR3 amino acid sequence is: CASSFPTWGRGEDDQPQHF. The DNA sequence is given as TGTGCCAGCAGTTTCCCCACTTGGGGGAGGGGCGAAGACGATCAGCCCCAGCATTTT.